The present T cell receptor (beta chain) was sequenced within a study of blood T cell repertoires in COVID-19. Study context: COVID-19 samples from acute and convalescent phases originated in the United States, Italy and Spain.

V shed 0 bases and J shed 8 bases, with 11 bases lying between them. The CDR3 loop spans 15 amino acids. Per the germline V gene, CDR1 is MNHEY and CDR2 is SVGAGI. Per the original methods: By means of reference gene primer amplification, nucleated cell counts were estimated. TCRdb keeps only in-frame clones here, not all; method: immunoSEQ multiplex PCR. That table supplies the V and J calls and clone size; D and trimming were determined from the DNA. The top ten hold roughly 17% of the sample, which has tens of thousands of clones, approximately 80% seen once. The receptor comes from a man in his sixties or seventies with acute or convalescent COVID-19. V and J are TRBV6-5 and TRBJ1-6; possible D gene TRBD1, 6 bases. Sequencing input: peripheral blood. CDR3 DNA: TGTGCCAGCAGTTACTCACGGACAGACTATTCACCCCTCCACTTT. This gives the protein CASSYSRTDYSPLHF.